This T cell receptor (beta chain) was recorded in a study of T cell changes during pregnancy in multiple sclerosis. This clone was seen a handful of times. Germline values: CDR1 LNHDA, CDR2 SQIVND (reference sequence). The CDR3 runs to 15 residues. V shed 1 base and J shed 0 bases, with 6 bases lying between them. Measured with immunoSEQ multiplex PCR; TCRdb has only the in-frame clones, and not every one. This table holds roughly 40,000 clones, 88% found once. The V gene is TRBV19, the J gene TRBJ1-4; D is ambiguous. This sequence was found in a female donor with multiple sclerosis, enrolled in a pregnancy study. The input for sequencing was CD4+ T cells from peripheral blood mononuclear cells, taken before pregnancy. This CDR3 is CASSIGAATNEKLFF. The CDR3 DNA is TGTGCCAGTAGTATAGGGGCCGCAACTAATGAAAAACTGTTTTTT.